This TCR beta chain was recovered during a study of response to subunit inactivated influenza vaccine. CDR3 size: 16 residues. V was trimmed by 5 bases and J by 3 bases, leaving 19 bases between them. Whole-study results and caveats: Authors suggested seasonal influenza vaccinations each recruit few new T cells.

TCRdb recomputed calls from the RT-PCR reads with MiXCR, one row per CDR3 protein. The sample records about 580,000 distinct CDR3 sequences, 14% being singletons. In this sample, this clonotype turned up many times. No antigen is known for it. V usage is TRBV12-3 or TRBV12-4 and J usage is TRBJ1-1, with D tentatively TRBD1 (6 bases). Sample: PBMCs from blood, taken 11 to 12 days after vaccination. The sequence came from a man aged 50 to 60 who received an inactivated influenza vaccine. Here the CDR3 reads CASSAARGRLYTEAFF. CDR3 bases: TGTGCCAGCAGTGCCGCCAGGGGAAGGTTGTACACTGAAGCTTTCTTT.